The 5 T cell receptor beta chains listed next were all sequenced from one sample in a study of cytomegalovirus exposure and HLA in healthy donors. PCR employed 60 Vbeta and 13 Jbeta primers. Sequenced by immunoSEQ multiplex PCR; TCRdb stores in-frame clones only, minus some. The sample holds 160,000 or so clones, about 71% seen once. The sequenced sample was PBMCs. Every receptor here comes from a woman aged 30 to 39 in good health and CMV-seronegative.

This clone was recorded a few times. The chain links TRBV18 to TRBJ2-1, with D possibly matching TRBD2 (6 bases). Germline V gene lookup returns CDR1 KGHSH and CDR2 LQKENI. V was shortened by 3 bases and J by 0 bases, with 15 bases between the two germline ends. The CDR3 is 17 residues long. The CDR3 is CASSPAGTGISYNEQFF. CDR3 sequence (DNA): TGTGCCAGCTCACCTGCGGGGACGGGGATCTCCTACAATGAGCAGTTCTTC.

This clone appeared a few times. The V and J genes are TRBV7-2 and TRBJ1-4, with D tentatively TRBD1 (6 bases). CDR3 length equals 13 residues. Germline V lookup: CDR1 SGHTA, CDR2 FQGNSA. V was pared by 5 bases and J by 10 bases, with 14 bases between. The CDR3: CASSPRTVSKLFF. CDR3 nucleotide sequence: TGTGCCAGCAGCCCGAGGACAGTTTCAAAACTGTTTTTT.

The genes are TRBV6-5 and TRBJ1-5; D is possibly TRBD1 (5 bases). Germline lookup yields CDR1 MNHEY and CDR2 SVGAGI. V dropped 5 bases and J dropped 0 bases, with 8 bases sitting between them. This CDR3 has 14 residues. The DNA of the CDR3 is TGTGCCAGCAGTCGACAGTATAGCAATCAGCCCCAGCATTTT. Amino acids: CASSRQYSNQPQHF.

The V call is TRBV7-6, the J call TRBJ2-2, with TRBD1 identical over 8 bases. Looked up from germline, CDR1 is SGHVS and CDR2 is FNYEAQ. CDR3 length: 17 residues. After removal of 4 bases from V and 4 bases from J, the junction contained 11 bases not matched to a gene. The CDR3 loop is CASSSGQGALGTGELFF. The CDR3 DNA follows: TGTGCCAGCAGCTCCGGCCAGGGGGCATTAGGCACCGGGGAGCTGTTTTTT.

The chain recombines TRBV5-1 with TRBJ2-7; 11 nucleotides agree with TRBD2. The tail of the sequence fits TRBJ2-5 better, so the J call may be wrong. This CDR3 is 16 amino acids long. Germline values: CDR1 SGHRS, CDR2 YFSETQ. CDR3: CASSLDSGGALETQYF. The CDR3 DNA follows: TGCGCCAGCAGCTTGGATAGCGGGGGGGCCTTGGAGACCCAGTACTTC.